The following is a T cell receptor (beta chain) sequence with its context. Its antigen has not been determined. The sample holds no much larger clone one base away, and base qualities are not on file. V ends up 10 bases short and J 5 bases short, with an unmatched junction base count of 17. Looking up the germline V gene (reference sequence) yields CDR1 MNHEY and CDR2 SMNVEV. From the cysteine through the phenylalanine, the CDR3 covers 17 amino acids. The kept DNA is CDR3 alone, 51 bases in frame from the first base. Libraries were built with the immunoSEQ multiplex PCR assay. Imported from immuneACCESS, the table was reduced by TCRdb to in-frame sequences with V and J called. These copies leave out some clones; in studies compared against another copy, an unresolved V gene accounts for under half, and the cause of the remainder is not known. The sample table records some 12,000 clones; roughly 80% of these occur just once. The ten most abundant clones make up about 14% of the sample.

The sample originates from a study of technical replicates of blood from a handful of donors (dated by TCRdb to 2015 to 2018). The rearranged chain carries TRBV27 and TRBJ2-2; a stretch of 9 junction bases matches TRBD2. This sequence was found in a human donor in good health. Input material: PBMCs. The bases read TGTGCCACCTCCCCTGGGGCGGGAGGGCCATGGACCGGGGAGCTGTTTTTT. This encodes CATSPGAGGPWTGELFF.